Listed below are T cell receptor beta chains from one sample, sequenced in a study of shared clonotypes between healthy human individuals. The protocol was immunoSEQ multiplex PCR, while the TCRdb copy is restricted to in-frame clones and leaves out a portion. The table shows 2 million or so clones, with roughly 95% occurring only once. Sequencing was performed on naive CD8+ T cells sorted from blood. These receptors came from a young man in good health. Both conserved end residues are part of each CDR3. A D gene is named only where the DNA matches it firmly. Where a row states a size, it is once, few, many or the class of an expanded clone; other rows omit it.

v_gene	j_gene	d_gene	abundance	CDR3aa	CDR3nt
TRBV27	TRBJ2-1	.	.	CASSPQGFNEQFF	TGTGCCAGCAGTCCTCAGGGATTTAATGAGCAGTTCTTC
TRBV5-1	TRBJ2-5	.	.	CASREASGGPETQYF	TGCGCCAGCAGGGAAGCATCGGGGGGCCCGGAGACCCAGTACTTC
TRBV4-1	TRBJ2-2	TRBD1	.	CASSQKSGTGPTGELFF	TGCGCCAGCAGCCAAAAATCCGGGACAGGGCCCACCGGGGAGCTGTTTTTT
TRBV27	TRBJ1-4	TRBD1	.	CASSLWTGPNEKLFF	TGTGCCAGCAGTTTATGGACAGGTCCCAATGAAAAACTGTTTTTT
TRBV4-1	TRBJ2-3	TRBD1	.	CASSQTGDTQYF	TGCGCCAGCAGCCAGACAGGGGATACGCAGTATTTT
TRBV9	TRBJ2-5	.	few	CASSVAPGPQETQYF	TGTGCCAGCAGCGTAGCTCCGGGTCCCCAAGAGACCCAGTACTTC
TRBV27	TRBJ2-7	TRBD1	.	CASSQDRERGEQYF	TGTGCCAGCAGTCAGGACAGGGAGAGGGGAGAGCAGTACTTC
TRBV19	TRBJ2-7	.	once	CASSIGDRTYEQYF	TGTGCCAGTAGTATTGGTGACAGGACCTACGAGCAGTACTTC
TRBV7-9	TRBJ2-1	.	.	CASDSYNEQFF	TGTGCCAGTGACTCCTACAATGAGCAGTTCTTC
TRBV7-9	TRBJ2-3	TRBD1	.	CASSPPGTGNTDTQYF	TGTGCCAGCAGCCCCCCCGGGACAGGGAACACAGATACGCAGTATTTT
TRBV6-5	TRBJ2-5	.	.	CASSYSMGGKETQYF	TGTGCCAGCAGTTACTCCATGGGGGGCAAGGAGACCCAGTACTTC
TRBV7-9	TRBJ2-7	.	.	CASTRVYEQYF	TGTGCCAGCACCCGGGTCTACGAGCAGTACTTC
TRBV4-3	TRBJ2-3	.	.	CASSQDFGDPDTQYF	TGCGCCAGCAGCCAAGATTTCGGGGATCCAGATACGCAGTATTTT
TRBV9	TRBJ2-7	.	.	CASSYGQSYEQYF	TGTGCCAGCAGCTATGGACAATCCTACGAGCAGTACTTC
TRBV19	TRBJ2-7	.	.	CASSPNTGFNEQYF	TGTGCCAGTAGTCCCAACACAGGGTTCAACGAGCAGTACTTC
TRBV4-1	TRBJ2-7	.	.	CASSQDEGLTYEQYF	TGCGCCAGCAGCCAAGACGAAGGACTGACCTACGAGCAGTACTTC
TRBV7-8	TRBJ2-2	.	.	CASSLVPQSGELFF	TGTGCCAGCAGCTTAGTTCCTCAGAGCGGGGAGCTGTTTTTT
TRBV7-9	TRBJ2-7	.	.	CASSPGIYEQYF	TGTGCCAGCAGCCCAGGGATCTACGAGCAGTACTTC
TRBV7-9	TRBJ1-4	TRBD1	.	CASSPGTGEGKLFF	TGTGCCAGCAGCCCCGGGACAGGGGAAGGAAAACTGTTTTTT
TRBV27	TRBJ2-1	TRBD2	.	CASSLLVVAGAYNEQFF	TGTGCCAGCAGTTTATTAGTTGTAGCGGGTGCTTACAATGAGCAGTTCTTC
TRBV6-4	TRBJ2-7	TRBD2	.	CASSLPSGRTHYEQYF	TGTGCCAGCAGCCTTCCTAGCGGGAGGACGCACTACGAGCAGTACTTC
TRBV23-1	TRBJ2-3	TRBD2	.	CASSTPGGNSTDTQYF	TGCGCCAGCAGTACCCCGGGGGGGAACAGCACAGATACGCAGTATTTT